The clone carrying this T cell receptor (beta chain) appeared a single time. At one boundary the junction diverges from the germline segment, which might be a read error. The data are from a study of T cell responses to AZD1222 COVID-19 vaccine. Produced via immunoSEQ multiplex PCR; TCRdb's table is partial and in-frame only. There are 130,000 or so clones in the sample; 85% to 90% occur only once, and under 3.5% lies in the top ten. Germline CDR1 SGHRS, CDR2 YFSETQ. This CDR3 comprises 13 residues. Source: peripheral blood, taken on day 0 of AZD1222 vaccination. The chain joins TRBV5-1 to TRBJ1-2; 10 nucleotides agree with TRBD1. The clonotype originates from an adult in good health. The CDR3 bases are TGCGCCAGCAGCTTGGCTGAGGGACAGGGGCGCCTCTTC. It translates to CASSLAEGQGRLF.